These T cell receptor beta chains were read from a single sample in a study of molecular identifiers for immune sequencing clone quantification. TCRdb passed the PCR reads through MiXCR, listing each CDR3 protein once. This sample has 460,000 or so distinct CDR3 sequences, with about 21% found just once. The material sequenced was naive CD8+ T cells from blood, with Jurkat cell RNA spiked in. These receptors all stem from a human donor in good health. Some libraries in this study had Jurkat cell RNA spiked in. CDR3s include the opening cysteine and the closing phenylalanine or tryptophan. The D gene is left open where the match is weak. Part of the rows lack a size; the others show once, few, many or a class for expanded clones.

D gene,V gene,clone size,J gene,CDR3 DNA,CDR3 protein
TRBD1,TRBV20-1,many,TRBJ2-3,TGCAGTGCTAGAGACCCAGGGGGCGTACAAGGTGATACGCAGTATTTT,CSARDPGGVQGDTQYF
NA,TRBV6-2/TRBV6-3,NA,TRBJ2-7,TGTGCCAGCAGAGAAGGGGCATCGCTCTCCTACGAGCAGTACTTC,CASREGASLSYEQYF
NA,TRBV28,NA,TRBJ2-7,TGTGCCAGCCGTTTGGGTCCAGCTTACGAGCAGTACTTC,CASRLGPAYEQYF
TRBD1,TRBV7-9,NA,TRBJ2-1,TGTGCCAGTAGAACAGGGGGCGCTTACAATGAGCAGTTCTTC,CASRTGGAYNEQFF
NA,TRBV7-3,NA,TRBJ2-1,TGTGCCAGCAGCTTAACTAGCGGAGGGGGGAATGAGCAGTTCTTC,CASSLTSGGGNEQFF
NA,TRBV20-1,many,TRBJ2-7,TGCAGTGCTAGCGATATGAACGAGCAGTACTTC,CSASDMNEQYF
NA,TRBV20-1,NA,TRBJ2-7,TGCAGTGCTAGAGGTCCGGCAGCGAGCTCCTACGAGCAGTACTTC,CSARGPAASSYEQYF
NA,TRBV18,NA,TRBJ2-5,TGTGCCAGCTCACGTAGGCAGGAAGACCAAGAGACCCAGTACTTC,CASSRRQEDQETQYF
TRBD1,TRBV9,many,TRBJ1-6,TGTGCCAGCAGCCCGGGACAGGGGCACAATTCACCCCTCCACTTT,CASSPGQGHNSPLHF
NA,TRBV7-8,NA,TRBJ2-2,TGTGCCAGCAGCCTCAAATCGCAGGGCACCGGGGAGCTGTTTTTT,CASSLKSQGTGELFF
NA,TRBV30,few,TRBJ2-3,TGTGCCTGGAGTGTAAGAGATACGCAGTATTTT,CAWSVRDTQYF
NA,TRBV6-5,many,TRBJ2-7,TGTGCCAGCAGTTACGGGTTGGGAATGGAGCAGTACTTC,CASSYGLGMEQYF
NA,TRBV7-9,few,TRBJ2-3,TGTGCCAGCAGCCCAAAACAGGGATTTAACACAGATACGCAGTATTTT,CASSPKQGFNTDTQYF
NA,TRBV29-1,many,TRBJ2-3,TGCAGCGTTGAACAACCCGAGTGGGAGAGCCCTACAGATACGCAGTATTTT,CSVEQPEWESPTDTQYF
NA,TRBV13,NA,TRBJ1-1,TGTGCCAGCAGCCCCCGGATGGGGCAGAACACTGAAGCTTTCTTT,CASSPRMGQNTEAFF
NA,TRBV5-5,many,TRBJ1-2,TGTGCCAGCAGCTTGTTGGGGGAAAACTATGGCTACACCTTC,CASSLLGENYGYTF
TRBD1,TRBV29-1,NA,TRBJ2-2,TGCAGCGTTGAGGACAGGGGCAACGGGGAGCTGTTTTTT,CSVEDRGNGELFF
NA,TRBV28,many,TRBJ1-5,TGTGCCAGCAGTTTTAGGGCAGGTAATCAGCCCCAGCATTTT,CASSFRAGNQPQHF
TRBD1,TRBV29-1,many,TRBJ2-2,TGCAGCGTTGAGGAAAGGGGGACAGGGGTGACCGGGGAGCTGTTTTTT,CSVEERGTGVTGELFF
TRBD2,TRBV4-3,NA,TRBJ2-2,TGCGCCAGCAGCCCAATGGCGGGGGGAACCGGGGAGCTGTTTTTT,CASSPMAGGTGELFF
TRBD1,TRBV19,NA,TRBJ2-7,TGTGCCAGTAGTGCGGGACAGGGGGCTGGGTACGAGCAGTACTTC,CASSAGQGAGYEQYF
TRBD1,TRBV27,NA,TRBJ1-6,TGTGCCAGCAGTTTAGGAGGGGGCGCTTGGAATTCACCCCTCCACTTT,CASSLGGGAWNSPLHF
NA,TRBV6-6,few,TRBJ2-4,TGTGCCAGCAGTTACTCAAGTGAGTTAGCCAAAAACATTCAGTACTTC,CASSYSSELAKNIQYF
TRBD1,TRBV13,NA,TRBJ2-7,TGTGCCAGCAGCTTAGAGGTCAGGGGGAACGAGCAGTACTTC,CASSLEVRGNEQYF
NA,TRBV4-3,many,TRBJ2-7,TGCGCCAGCAGCCAAGATAGAGGACTAATCTACGAGCAGTACTTC,CASSQDRGLIYEQYF
NA,TRBV6-2/TRBV6-3,NA,TRBJ2-7,TGTGCCAGCACCACGCTGCGGGGGCCCTACGAGCAGTACTTC,CASTTLRGPYEQYF
NA,TRBV15,NA,TRBJ1-5,TGTGCCACCAGCAGAGTGGGAGGCAATCAGCCCCAGCATTTT,CATSRVGGNQPQHF
TRBD1,TRBV24-1,few,TRBJ2-2,TGTGCCACCAGTGATCTCACATGGACAGGGAACACCGGGGAGCTGTTTTTT,CATSDLTWTGNTGELFF
NA,TRBV28,few,TRBJ1-2,TGTGCCAGCAGTTTAACCCCGGCAGGGGAGGTTAACTATGGCTACACCTTC,CASSLTPAGEVNYGYTF
NA,TRBV7-9,few,TRBJ2-5,TGTGCCAGCAGCTATCTCGAGACCCAGTACTTC,CASSYLETQYF
NA,TRBV6-6,few,TRBJ1-1,TGTGCCAGCAGTTACTCGGGTGGGTTTATGGTCACTGAAGCTTTCTTT,CASSYSGGFMVTEAFF
TRBD2,TRBV7-2,few,TRBJ2-7,TGTGCCAGCAGCTTATTTTCTAGCGGGGGGGCTTGGGAGCAGTACTTC,CASSLFSSGGAWEQYF